This TCR beta chain emerged from a study of CDR3 diversity in severe acne. Germline V CDR1 and CDR2: SGHRS, YFSETQ. This CDR3 spans 12 amino acids. V was cut by 3 bases and J by 3 bases, with 7 bases left in between. TCRdb ran MiXCR on the PCR reads and lists one entry per CDR3 protein. The sample holds 65,000 to 95,000 distinct CDR3 sequences; around 50% are singletons and the top ten take about 13%. Sequencing input: blood. The chain is built from TRBV5-1 and TRBJ2-7, with unresolved D. This sequence was found in a male donor in good health, without acne. The CDR3 nucleotides read TGCGCCAGCAGCTCTCAGCTCTACGAGCAGTACTTC. This gives the protein CASSSQLYEQYF.